This entry lists 9 T cell receptor beta chains sequenced from one sample in a study of blood T cells in healthy people across ages. Using a J-beta primer mix together with a sample-barcoded 5' primer, a second PCR was run for roughly 7 to 11 cycles. TCRdb called the 5' RACE reads again in MiXCR, with one record for every CDR3 protein. The table records more than 650,000 distinct CDR3 sequences, about a fifth of them present only once. The sequenced material came from blood. Every receptor here comes from a man between 65 and 79 years old in good health.

This clonotype showed up just a few times. The chain couples TRBV20-1 to TRBJ2-7; D gene ambiguous. The germline gives CDR1 DFQATT, CDR2 SNEGSKA (reference sequence). Trimming left V 5 bases short and J 2 bases short, with 28 bases between. CDR3 length equals 18 residues. CDR3 amino acids: CSAPDPGSQHVIPYEQYF. Here the CDR3 DNA reads TGCAGTGCTCCTGACCCCGGGTCCCAACACGTTATTCCCTACGAGCAGTACTTC.

This clonotype was seen more than once but under ten times. This chain uses TRBV20-1 with TRBJ1-4; a possible D gene is TRBD1 (5 bases). The germline CDR1 and CDR2 sequences are DFQATT and SNEGSKA (reference sequence). The CDR3 totals 17 residues. V dropped 6 bases and J dropped 1 base, with 21 bases sitting between them. The CDR3 sequence is CSALEEGRVLTNEKLFF. In DNA, the CDR3 is TGCAGTGCCCTAGAAGAGGGCAGGGTATTAACTAATGAAAAACTGTTTTTT.

This clonotype has at least ten counts. The genes are TRBV18 and TRBJ2-5; tentatively, D is TRBD2 (5 bases). Germline CDR1 reads KGHSH; CDR2 reads LQKENI. Trimming left V 4 bases short and J 1 base short, with 10 bases between. The length of the CDR3 is 14 residues. This CDR3 reads CASSQNGIQETQYF. The DNA of the CDR3 is TGTGCCAGCTCACAAAACGGGATCCAAGAGACCCAGTACTTC. Looking up the rest from reference TRBV18 and TRBJ2-5 gives the full variable domain: NAGVMQNPRHLVRRRGQEARLRCSPMKGHSHVYWYRQLPEEGLKFMVYLQKENIIDESGMPKERFSAEFPKEGPSILRIQQVVRGDSAAYFCASSQNGIQETQYFGPGTRLLVL.

This clonotype came up many times. The CDR3 coding sequence is TGTGCCAGCAGCAGGGACTTCTACGAGCAGTACTTC. Protein product: CASSRDFYEQYF. The chain recombines TRBV12-3 or TRBV12-4 with TRBJ2-7; maybe TRBD2 (6 bases). The CDR3 covers 12 residues. The V gene lost 6 bases and the J gene lost 3 bases, with 9 bases spanning the gap.

This chain links TRBV6-2 or TRBV6-3 with TRBJ2-3, with D perhaps TRBD1 (6 bases). V shed 5 bases and J shed 1 base, with 13 bases lying between them. CDR1 MNHEY and CDR2 SVGEGT come from the germline V gene. This CDR3 spans 15 amino acids. The CDR3 region is CASSGGQIGTDTQYF. In DNA form, the CDR3 reads TGTGCCAGCAGTGGGGGACAAATTGGCACAGATACGCAGTATTTT.

The chain recombines TRBV7-2 with TRBJ1-2; tentative D call: TRBD1 (6 bases). The CDR3 length is 15 residues. Germline CDR1 SGHTA, CDR2 FQGNSA. V dropped 3 bases and J dropped 1 base, with 12 bases sitting between them. The CDR3 loop reads CASSLGTNFNYGYTF. The CDR3 DNA sequence: TGTGCCAGCAGCTTGGGGACAAACTTTAACTATGGCTACACCTTC.

The chain employs TRBV12-3 or TRBV12-4 and TRBJ1-2, with TRBD1 matching over 7 bases. J lost 7 bases, V lost 7 bases, and 9 bases had no gene match. This CDR3 is built from 13 residues. CDR3 protein: CASTVDRAGGYTF. CDR3 in DNA: TGTGCCAGCACCGTAGACAGGGCGGGTGGCTACACCTTC.

The chain is built from TRBV5-6 and TRBJ2-2; D is possibly TRBD1 (5 bases). V lost 7 bases and J 6 bases, leaving 16 bases between the germline ends. Germline assignment: CDR1 SGHDT and CDR2 YYEEEE. CDR3 length: 14 residues. CDR3: CASHPGLGAGELFF. In DNA form, the CDR3 reads TGTGCCAGCCACCCAGGGTTGGGCGCCGGGGAGCTGTTTTTT. Full variable domain (rest looked up from reference TRBV5-6 and TRBJ2-2): DAGVTQSPTHLIKTRGQQVTLRCSPKSGHDTVSWYQQALGQGPQFIFQYYEEEERQRGNFPDRFSGHQFPNYSSELNVNALLLGDSALYLCASHPGLGAGELFFGEGSRLTVL.

The chain joins TRBV2 to TRBJ2-7; D may be TRBD1 (6 bases). The CDR3 is 16 residues long. V dropped 5 bases and J dropped 4 bases, with 21 bases sitting between them. Germline V gene lookup returns CDR1 SNHLY and CDR2 FYNNEI. CDR3 nucleotide sequence: TGTGCCAGCAGTCCCCTAGGCCCGGACAGTAGATACGAGCAGTACGTC. It encodes CASSPLGPDSRYEQYV.